This T cell receptor (beta chain) was identified during a study of CD8+ T cells in alopecia areata. Study-level results: During tofacitinib treatment, many expanded lesional clones remained in scalp and blood. Between patients, shared TCR sequences were less clear than in mice. This was possibly due in part to HLA diversity in the patient population. Among the top 100, expanded CD8+ clones were significantly decreased by tofacitinib, as was scalp clonality.

The treatment was: oral pan-JAK inhibitor, 5-10 mg twice daily. PBMCs provided sorted CD4+ and CD8+ T cells. RNA extraction was followed by reverse transcription into cDNA, which acted as the sequencing template. Libraries were prepared by immunoSEQ multiplex PCR; TCRdb keeps only in-frame clonotypes and omits some of them. The data show fewer than 250,000 clones, less than 45% seen once. From germline, CDR1 is SGHRS and CDR2 YFSETQ. The CDR3 sequence is 15 residues long. Trimming at V came to 5 bases and at J to 5 bases, leaving 8 bases not matched to a gene. Details on this clone: No antigen is known for it.

Sequenced here: CD4+ T cells sorted from blood, sampled at approximately week 36, from a patient treated with tofacitinib. This chain uses TRBV5-1 with TRBJ1-1; 11 nucleotides agree with TRBD1. The source is a human donor with alopecia areata. The CDR3 is CASRPSGQGETEAFF. For the CDR3, the DNA is TGCGCCAGCAGACCGTCGGGACAGGGGGAGACTGAAGCTTTCTTT. Complete variable domain (other parts from reference TRBV5-1 and TRBJ1-1): KAGVTQTPRYLIKTRGQQVTLSCSPISGHRSVSWYQQTPGQGLQFLFEYFSETQRNKGNFPGRFSGRQFSNSRSEMNVSTLELGDSALYLCASRPSGQGETEAFFGQGTRLTVV.